This TCR beta chain was sequenced during a study of T cell responses to AZD1222 COVID-19 vaccine. On this clone itself: As yet, its antigen is unknown. A much larger clone lies one base from this, so it may be a read error.

Regarding the study as a whole: Regions 160-218 and 743-854 held dominance among vaccine-associated CD4 TCRs, which spanned spike. As reported, nearly half of all spike-specific TCRs target variant regions that are unmutated.

Profiled with immunoSEQ multiplex PCR; TCRdb holds only in-frame clones, not every one. The repertoire holds more than 140,000 clones, with around 89% as singletons. The CDR3 is 11 residues long. Germline V gene lookup returns CDR1 SGHTA and CDR2 FQGNSA. V was cut by 3 bases and J by 1 base, with 0 bases left in between. The chain combines TRBV7-2 with TRBJ2-5; D ambiguous. The sample consisted of peripheral blood, taken on day 0 of MenACWY control vaccination. This clonotype was sampled from an adult in good health. CDR3 loop: CASSFQETQYF. DNA for the CDR3: TGTGCCAGCAGCTTCCAAGAGACCCAGTACTTC.